These T cell receptor beta chains were read from a single sample in a study of graft-versus-host responses after intestinal transplantation. The antigens for these receptors are not known. TCRdb's table, derived via immunoSEQ multiplex PCR, lists solely in-frame clones and lacks some. Of around 40,000 clones in the sample, about 95% were seen once. This material consisted of unstimulated CD8+ T cells sorted from spleen or lymph node cells, taken before transplant. These receptors were collected from a human donor who was the organ donor for an intestinal transplant. The CDR3 runs from the conserved cysteine through the conserved F or W. The D gene is left open where the match is weak. The size field is filled for only some rows; it gives once, few, many or a size class.

D gene	V gene	J gene	clone size	CDR3 length	CDR3 protein	CDR3 DNA
NA	TRBV4-2	TRBJ1-1	NA	17	CASSQDLGNTMNTEAFF	TGTGCCAGCAGCCAAGATCTCGGAAACACTATGAACACTGAAGCTTTCTTT
NA	TRBV11-1	TRBJ1-1	NA	17	CASSNSFVGPMNTEAFF	TGTGCCAGCAGCAATTCGTTTGTAGGGCCCATGAACACTGAAGCTTTCTTT
NA	TRBV4-3	TRBJ2-5	once	16	CASSQVLKGGGETQYF	TGCGCCAGCAGCCAAGTCTTGAAGGGGGGCGGGGAGACCCAGTACTTC
TRBD1	TRBV27	TRBJ2-7	NA	15	CASSLAGTGADEQYF	TGTGCCAGCAGTTTAGCCGGGACAGGGGCGGACGAGCAGTACTTC
NA	TRBV15	TRBJ2-5	once	23	CATSREGDNRAWYKGPPQETQYF	TGTGCCACCAGCAGAGAGGGGGACAACAGGGCTTGGTATAAGGGTCCCCCACAAGAGACCCAGTACTTC
TRBD2	TRBV6-7	TRBJ2-3	NA	15	CASSSPLAVCGTQYF	TGTGCCAGCAGTTCCCCCCTAGCGGTATGTGGTACGCAGTATTTT
NA	TRBV9	TRBJ2-1	few	12	CASSFGTNEQFF	TGTGCCAGCAGCTTCGGTACCAATGAGCAGTTCTTC
NA	TRBV6-5	TRBJ2-2	NA	16	CASSYSRGWYTGELFF	TGTGCCAGCAGTTACTCGCGGGGTTGGTACACCGGGGAGCTGTTTTTT
TRBD1	TRBV30	TRBJ1-2	once	16	CAWSVAGQSNDAGDTF	TGTGCCTGGAGTGTAGCGGGACAGTCTAATGATGCGGGAGACACCTTC
NA	TRBV5-6	TRBJ2-7	NA	14	CASSFGPRAYEQYF	TGTGCCAGCAGCTTCGGGCCCAGGGCCTACGAGCAGTACTTC
NA	TRBV5-1	TRBJ2-7	NA	14	CASSFQVYSYEQYF	TGCGCCAGCAGCTTTCAGGTTTACTCCTACGAGCAGTACTTC
TRBD1	TRBV11-2	TRBJ1-6	NA	15	CASSLELSGGSPLHF	TGTGCCAGCAGCTTAGAATTATCAGGGGGTTCACCCCTCCACTTT
TRBD1	TRBV19	TRBJ2-7	NA	14	CASSLTGGSYEQYF	TGTGCCAGTAGTCTTACAGGGGGTAGCTACGAGCAGTACTTC
NA	TRBV7-3	TRBJ2-2	NA	12	CASSLGSGELFF	TGTGCCAGCAGCTTGGGATCCGGGGAGCTGTTTTTT
NA	TRBV7-8	TRBJ1-1	once	14	CASSLGGGNTEAFF	TGTGCCAGCAGCTTAGGTGGAGGTAACACTGAAGCTTTCTTT
NA	TRBV7-4	TRBJ1-5	NA	13	CASSGHDNQPQHF	TGTGCCAGCAGCGGACATGATAATCAGCCCCAGCATTTT
NA	TRBV4-3	TRBJ2-6	NA	16	CASSQAGVTGANVLTF	TGCGCCAGCAGCCAGGCAGGGGTTACTGGGGCCAACGTCCTGACTTTC
TRBD2	TRBV4-3	TRBJ2-5	NA	16	CASSSYPSGGEETQYF	TGCGCCAGCAGCTCTTATCCCAGCGGGGGGGAAGAGACCCAGTACTTC
NA	TRBV2	TRBJ2-7	NA	18	CASSENGLGSPFSYEQYF	TGTGCCAGCAGTGAAAACGGTCTGGGCTCACCCTTCTCCTACGAGCAGTACTTC
NA	TRBV7-9	TRBJ2-5	NA	14	CASLTAGAQETQYF	TGTGCCTCCCTGACGGCAGGAGCCCAAGAGACCCAGTACTTC
NA	TRBV7-8	TRBJ2-7	NA	15	CASSYDGTYLYEQYF	TGTGCCAGCAGCTACGACGGGACTTATCTTTACGAGCAGTACTTC
TRBD1	TRBV7-8	TRBJ1-5	once	15	CASSAMDRGNQPQHF	TGTGCCAGCAGCGCGATGGACAGGGGAAATCAGCCCCAGCATTTT
TRBD1	TRBV15	TRBJ2-1	NA	13	CATKNRGSNEQFF	TGTGCCACTAAAAACAGGGGAAGCAATGAGCAGTTCTTC
NA	TRBV7-6	TRBJ1-1	NA	14	CASSPTWGLPEAFF	TGTGCCAGCAGCCCGACGTGGGGTTTACCTGAAGCTTTCTTT
NA	TRBV9	TRBJ2-5	few	13	CASKSTAQETQYF	TGTGCCAGCAAGTCAACAGCACAAGAGACCCAGTACTTC
NA	TRBV6-1	TRBJ1-1	NA	15	CASSEPWGGSAEAFF	TGTGCCAGCAGTGAACCGTGGGGCGGTAGTGCTGAAGCTTTCTTT
TRBD1	TRBV13	TRBJ1-2	NA	14	CASSIRQGADGYTF	TGTGCCAGCAGCATCCGACAGGGGGCGGATGGCTACACCTTC
NA	TRBV11-2	TRBJ1-2	once	13	CASSPPSGNGYTF	TGTGCCAGCAGCCCCCCAAGCGGAAATGGCTACACCTTC
NA	TRBV10-3	TRBJ1-2	NA	14	CAISETGPNYGYTF	TGTGCCATCAGTGAGACAGGGCCTAACTATGGCTACACCTTC
NA	TRBV10-1	TRBJ1-3	NA	17	CASSGAVKEGPGNTIYF	TGCGCCAGCAGTGGGGCAGTAAAGGAGGGCCCAGGAAACACCATATATTTT
NA	TRBV13	TRBJ1-1	NA	11	CASSLNTEAFF	TGTGCCAGCAGCTTGAACACTGAAGCTTTCTTT
TRBD2	TRBV13	TRBJ2-2	NA	16	CASSFLGGGNTGELFF	TGTGCCAGCAGCTTTTTAGGCGGGGGGAACACCGGGGAGCTGTTTTTT
TRBD2	TRBV6-6	TRBJ2-3	NA	15	CASSRLAGGIDTQYF	TGTGCCAGCAGTAGACTAGCGGGGGGGATAGATACGCAGTATTTT
NA	TRBV15	TRBJ1-2	NA	15	CATSRDRGRIYGYTF	TGTGCCACCAGCAGAGATCGGGGCAGGATCTATGGCTACACCTTC
TRBD1	TRBV7-2	TRBJ1-2	NA	14	CASSLEGGVYGYTF	TGTGCCAGCAGCTTAGAAGGGGGCGTGTATGGCTACACCTTC
NA	TRBV5-5	TRBJ1-6	NA	14	CASSLASEGSPLHF	TGTGCCAGCAGCTTGGCCTCGGAGGGCTCACCCCTCCACTTT
TRBD1	TRBV11-2	TRBJ2-3	NA	15	CASSLYRGRTDTQYF	TGTGCCAGCAGCTTATACAGGGGACGCACAGATACGCAGTATTTT
NA	TRBV13	TRBJ1-1	NA	11	CASSSRGEAFF	TGTGCCAGCAGCTCCCGAGGTGAAGCTTTCTTT
NA	TRBV30	TRBJ2-5	NA	12	CAWSVVNRDMYF	TGTGCCTGGAGTGTGGTCAACCGGGACATGTACTTC
TRBD2	TRBV5-8	TRBJ2-1	NA	15	CASSFGTSMTNEQFF	TGTGCCAGCAGCTTCGGGACTAGCATGACCAATGAGCAGTTCTTC
NA	TRBV5-5	TRBJ1-5	NA	15	CASSLFRDGSQPQHF	TGTGCCAGCAGCTTGTTCCGGGACGGGAGTCAGCCCCAGCATTTT
NA	TRBV11-2	TRBJ1-3	NA	11	CASRQGNTIYF	TGTGCCAGCAGGCAGGGTAACACCATATATTTT
NA	TRBV7-9	TRBJ2-1	NA	15	CASSSDETSYNEQFF	TGTGCCAGCAGCTCAGATGAGACTAGCTACAATGAGCAGTTCTTC
NA	TRBV13	TRBJ2-2	NA	14	CASSLGRATGELFF	TGTGCCAGCAGCTTAGGCAGGGCAACCGGGGAGCTGTTTTTT